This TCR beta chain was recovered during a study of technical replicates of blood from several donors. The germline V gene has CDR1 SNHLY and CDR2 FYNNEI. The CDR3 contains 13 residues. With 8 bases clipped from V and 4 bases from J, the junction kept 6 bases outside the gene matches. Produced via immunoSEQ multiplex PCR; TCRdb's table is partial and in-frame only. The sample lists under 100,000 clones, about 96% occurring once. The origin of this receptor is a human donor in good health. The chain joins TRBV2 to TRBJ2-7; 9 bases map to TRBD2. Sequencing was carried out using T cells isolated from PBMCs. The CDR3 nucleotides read TGTGCCAGCTGGGCGGGAGGGCCGTACGAGCAGTACTTC. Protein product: CASWAGGPYEQYF.